Presented here are 29 T cell receptor beta chains from one specimen sequenced in a study of shared T cell receptors in the human thymus. Measured with immunoSEQ multiplex PCR; TCRdb has only the in-frame clones, and not every one. The table records roughly 410,000 clones, 95% of them present only once. Material: thymocytes. These receptors all come from a human donor.

V usage is TRBV18 and J usage is TRBJ2-2, with TRBD2 matching over 8 bases. Germline lookup yields CDR1 KGHSH and CDR2 LQKENI. CDR3 size: 20 residues. The V gene end was trimmed by 0 bases and the J gene end by 0 bases; junction bases not matched to a gene: 12. CDR3 region: CASSPPGRARTSSNTGELFF. In nucleotides, the CDR3 is TGTGCCAGCTCACCACCGGGCAGGGCCCGGACTAGCTCGAACACCGGGGAGCTGTTTTTT. Full variable domain (rest looked up from reference TRBV18 and TRBJ2-2): NAGVMQNPRHLVRRRGQEARLRCSPMKGHSHVYWYRQLPEEGLKFMVYLQKENIIDESGMPKERFSAEFPKEGPSILRIQQVVRGDSAAYFCASSPPGRARTSSNTGELFFGEGSRLTVL.

The chain employs TRBV9 and TRBJ2-7; D remains ambiguous. Germline assignment: CDR1 SGDLS and CDR2 YYNGEE. V was cut by 2 bases and J by 6 bases, with 9 bases left in between. The CDR3 is 12 residues long. The CDR3 loop is CASSVARGEQYF. CDR3 sequence (DNA): TGTGCCAGCAGCGTGGCGAGAGGCGAGCAGTACTTC.

This clone was found once. This rearrangement joins TRBV27 to TRBJ2-1, with 8 bases aligning to TRBD2. Losses at the gene ends were 6 bases for V and 3 bases for J; bases not matched to a gene: 16. CDR3 length equals 18 residues. CDR1 is MNHEY, CDR2 SMNVEV, per germline (reference sequence). The CDR3 bases are TGTGCCAGCAGCCAACCCCCTTCGGCGGGAGGTTTCTACAATGAGCAGTTCTTC. It yields the protein CASSQPPSAGGFYNEQFF.

The gene calls are TRBV7-2 and TRBJ1-1; D may be TRBD1 (5 bases). The CDR3 is 18 residues long. The ends were cut back, 5 bases at V and 4 bases at J, with 26 bases in the middle. Germline loops: CDR1 SGHTA, CDR2 FQGNSA. The CDR3 nucleotides read TGTGCCAGCAGCCCGCCGAGTTGGGGGGAGCAATTGGGCACTGAAGCTTTCTTT. This translates into CASSPPSWGEQLGTEAFF.

This rearrangement joins TRBV7-9 to TRBJ2-6; 8 bases are shared with TRBD1. V lost 5 bases and J lost 2; bases outside the gene matches: 2. This CDR3 is built from 15 residues. Looked up from germline, CDR1 is SEHNR and CDR2 is FQNEAQ (reference sequence). The CDR3 sequence: CASSAGGAGANVLTF. The CDR3 DNA sequence: TGTGCCAGCAGCGCAGGGGGCGCTGGGGCCAACGTCCTGACTTTC.

V usage is TRBV30 and J usage is TRBJ2-7, with 10 bases aligning to TRBD2. The J segment lost 0 bases and the V segment lost 2 bases, leaving 7 bases of the junction unmatched. The CDR3 has 16 residues. Germline CDR1 reads GTSNPN; CDR2 reads SVGIG (reference sequence). CDR3 amino acids: CAWSSPSGSHSYEQYF. The CDR3, as DNA: TGTGCCTGGAGTTCACCTAGCGGGAGTCACTCCTACGAGCAGTACTTC.

The chain has TRBV4-1 and TRBJ2-1, with 12 bases aligning to TRBD2. CDR3 length: 17 amino acids. V trimming: 4 bases; J trimming: 8 bases; junction bases outside the gene matches: 12. Germline V CDR1 and CDR2: MGHRA, YSYEKL. CDR3 sequence: CASSLERTSGIEYEQFF. CDR3 coding DNA: TGCGCCAGCAGCCTAGAACGGACTAGCGGGATAGAGTATGAGCAGTTCTTC.

This chain connects TRBV19 to TRBJ2-1; D might be TRBD2 (5 bases). V was shortened by 3 bases and J by 0 bases, with 15 bases between the two germline ends. CDR3 size: 17 residues. The germline V gene has CDR1 LNHDA and CDR2 SQIVND (reference sequence). CDR3 protein: CASSIEDSASSYNEQFF. CDR3 in DNA: TGTGCCAGTAGTATTGAGGATAGCGCGAGCTCCTACAATGAGCAGTTCTTC.

This rearrangement joins TRBV19 to TRBJ2-1; TRBD1 might be the D (5 bases). Germline lookup yields CDR1 LNHDA and CDR2 SQIVND (reference sequence). Deletions cut 2 bases from V and 6 bases from J, with 11 bases between. The CDR3 has 14 residues. The DNA for the CDR3 is TGTGCCAGTAGTATAAGGGGCTTTGGCAATGAGCAGTTCTTC. Encoded protein: CASSIRGFGNEQFF. Filled out from reference TRBV19 and TRBJ2-1, the complete variable domain reads DGGITQSPKYLFRKEGQNVTLSCEQNLNHDAMYWYRQDPGQGLRLIYYSQIVNDFQKGDIAEGYSVSREKKESFPLTVTSAQKNPTAFYLCASSIRGFGNEQFFGPGTRLTVL.

The V call is TRBV4-3, the J call TRBJ2-7; 10 bases fit TRBD2. The V gene's germline CDR1 is LGHNA and CDR2 YSLEER. The CDR3 totals 17 residues. The J segment lost 0 bases and the V segment lost 0 bases, leaving 5 bases of the junction unmatched. DNA for the CDR3: TGCGCCAGCAGCCAAGAAAGACTAGCGGGTAGCTCCTACGAGCAGTACTTC. Translated, it gives CASSQERLAGSSYEQYF.

The count of this clone is one. V is TRBV7-3 and J is TRBJ2-3, with 10 nucleotides matching TRBD2. Germline V gene sequence: CDR1 SGHTA, CDR2 FQGTGA. The CDR3 runs 13 residues. With 5 bases clipped from V and 7 bases from J, the junction kept 3 bases outside the gene matches. The CDR3 loop is CASSLSGRHTQYF. DNA for the CDR3: TGTGCCAGCAGCCTTAGCGGGAGGCATACGCAGTATTTT. Looking up the rest from reference TRBV7-3 and TRBJ2-3 gives the full variable domain: GAGVSQTPSNKVTEKGKYVELRCDPISGHTALYWYRQSLGQGPEFLIYFQGTGAADDSGLPNDRFFAVRPEGSVSTLKIQRTERGDSAVYLCASSLSGRHTQYFGPGTRLTVL.

This clone was seen only once. This chain uses TRBV30 with TRBJ2-1; D is uncertain. Trimming stripped 0 bases from V and 2 bases from J, with 2 bases between. The CDR3 covers 12 residues. Germline-derived CDR1 and CDR2 are GTSNPN and SVGIG (reference sequence). The CDR3 DNA reads TGTGCCTGGAGTGTGGCCTACAATGAGCAGTTCTTC. It specifies CAWSVAYNEQFF.

This chain uses TRBV21-1 with TRBJ2-7; the table assigns TRBD2, which was not confirmed against the DNA. TRBV21-1 is reported as a pseudogene. This CDR3 is 13 amino acids long. DNA for the CDR3: TGTGCCAGCAGCAAAGTCGGAGTCTACGAGCAGTACTTC. Protein product: CASSKVGVYEQYF.

The chain carries TRBV5-8 and TRBJ1-5; D remains ambiguous. CDR1 and CDR2 from the germline V gene are SGHTS and YDEGEE. V lost 1 base and J lost 6, with 17 bases in between. The CDR3 spans 16 residues. The chain's CDR3 is CASSLSSGPPGQPQHF. Here the CDR3 DNA reads TGTGCCAGCAGCTTGAGTTCCGGCCCTCCGGGTCAGCCCCAGCATTTT. The full variable domain, completed using reference TRBV5-8 and TRBJ1-5, is EAGVTQSPTHLIKTRGQQATLRCSPISGHTSVYWYQQALGLGLQFLLWYDEGEERNRGNFPPRFSGRQFPNYSSELNVNALELEDSALYLCASSLSSGPPGQPQHFGDGTRLSIL.

This sequence joins TRBV21-1 and TRBJ2-7; the table's D call TRBD2 went unverified against the DNA. TRBV21-1 is labeled a pseudogene. This CDR3 contains 15 residues. Here the CDR3 reads CASSKAEPNRGEQYF. The CDR3 DNA reads TGTGCCAGCAGCAAAGCGGAGCCTAACCGGGGCGAGCAGTACTTC.

The chain uses TRBV4-1 and TRBJ2-4; D may be TRBD1 (6 bases). Germline loops: CDR1 MGHRA, CDR2 YSYEKL. This CDR3 contains 20 residues. Deletions cut 0 bases from V and 0 bases from J, with 21 bases between. CDR3 coding DNA: TGCGCCAGCAGCCAAGATCTCGGACAGTGGACTCCACTAGCCAAAAACATTCAGTACTTC. Translating gives CASSQDLGQWTPLAKNIQYF.

This clone was observed a handful of times. The chain couples TRBV30 to TRBJ1-1, with D uncertain. The germline CDR1 and CDR2 sequences are GTSNPN and SVGIG (reference sequence). Trimming removed 4 bases from V and 3 bases from J, with 9 bases in between. This CDR3 has 12 residues. CDR3 amino acids: CAWTPVHTEAFF. The CDR3, as DNA: TGTGCCTGGACCCCGGTCCACACTGAAGCTTTCTTT.

V and J are TRBV7-2 and TRBJ2-3; 8 bases fit TRBD2. The length of the CDR3 is 16 residues. The V gene end was trimmed by 6 bases and the J gene end by 1 base; junction bases not matched to a gene: 9. Germline CDR1 is SGHTA and CDR2 is FQGNSA. The CDR3: CASSSESGSGTDTQYF. The CDR3 DNA follows: TGTGCCAGCAGTAGCGAAAGCGGGAGTGGCACAGATACGCAGTATTTT.

The chain couples TRBV6-5 to TRBJ2-2; the match to TRBD2 covers 7 bases. V lost 8 bases to trimming and J lost 6 bases; unmatched junction nucleotides: 9. CDR3 length: 14 amino acids. CDR1 MNHEY and CDR2 SVGAGI come from the germline V gene. The CDR3 reads CASVGGSPAGELFF. The CDR3 region has the DNA TGTGCCAGCGTAGGCGGGAGCCCGGCCGGGGAGCTGTTTTTT.

The chain joins TRBV7-3 to TRBJ2-7; 14 nucleotides agree with TRBD2. The ends lost 0 bases at V and 3 bases at J; junction bases unmatched: 1. Germline V gene lookup returns CDR1 SGHTA and CDR2 FQGTGA. CDR3 size: 16 residues. This CDR3 is CASSLTGLAGVYEQYF. The CDR3, as DNA: TGTGCCAGCAGCTTAACGGGACTAGCGGGAGTCTACGAGCAGTACTTC. Using reference TRBV7-3 and TRBJ2-7 for the parts outside the CDR3, the full variable domain is GAGVSQTPSNKVTEKGKYVELRCDPISGHTALYWYRQSLGQGPEFLIYFQGTGAADDSGLPNDRFFAVRPEGSVSTLKIQRTERGDSAVYLCASSLTGLAGVYEQYFGPGTRLTVT.

This chain uses TRBV6-5 with TRBJ2-1; D may be TRBD2 (6 bases). CDR1 and CDR2 (germline): MNHEY, SVGAGI. The CDR3 loop spans 15 amino acids. V lost 7 bases to trimming and J lost 5 bases, with 18 bases between them. The CDR3 region has the DNA TGTGCCAGCACCGCTACGATAGCGGCTAACAATGAGCAGTTCTTC. Translation gives CASTATIAANNEQFF.

This chain connects TRBV29-1 to TRBJ2-3, with 9 bases identical to TRBD2. Germline-derived CDR1 and CDR2 are SQVTM and ANQGSEA. CDR3 length equals 14 residues. V lost 5 bases to trimming and J lost 4 bases; unmatched junction nucleotides: 7. CDR3 residues: CSVFPQREADTQYF. CDR3 nucleotide sequence: TGCAGCGTTTTCCCCCAGCGGGAGGCAGATACGCAGTATTTT.

V and J are TRBV28 and TRBJ1-5; TRBD1 aligns across 10 bases. The CDR3 consists of 17 residues. Germline CDR1 MDHEN, CDR2 SYDVKM. J lost 6 bases, V lost 3 bases, and 11 bases had no gene match. CDR3 sequence: CASSLFRDRGFGQPQHF. DNA of the CDR3: TGTGCCAGCAGTTTGTTCCGGGACAGGGGTTTCGGTCAGCCCCAGCATTTT.

V is TRBV29-1 and J is TRBJ2-1, with D tentatively TRBD2 (5 bases). Looked up from germline, CDR1 is SQVTM and CDR2 is ANQGSEA. With 5 bases removed from V and 8 bases from J, the gap between germline ends came to 10 bases. The CDR3 is 11 amino acids. CDR3: CSVSSGDEQFF. In DNA form, the CDR3 reads TGCAGCGTTTCGAGCGGCGATGAGCAGTTCTTC.

V and J are TRBV7-2 and TRBJ1-5, with a weak D call TRBD1 (6 bases). Per the germline V gene, CDR1 is SGHTA and CDR2 is FQGNSA. The CDR3 extends over 17 amino acids. Trimming pared 1 base from V and 2 bases from J, leaving 15 bases between. For the CDR3, the DNA is TGTGCCAGCAGCTTAGATGTGGGGGCCTTGGGCAATCAGCCCCAGCATTTT. Protein product: CASSLDVGALGNQPQHF.

V usage is TRBV28 and J usage is TRBJ2-1, with a weak D call TRBD2 (5 bases). Trimming took off 8 bases at V and 10 bases at J, with 12 bases between the two ends. Germline V CDR1 and CDR2: MDHEN, SYDVKM. CDR3 length: 11 residues. As DNA, the CDR3 is TGTGCCAGCCCTTGGGAGAGGGAGCAGTTCTTC. Protein: CASPWEREQFF.

The rearrangement uses TRBV6-5 and TRBJ2-3; 12 bases are a match to TRBD2. Per the germline V gene, CDR1 is MNHEY and CDR2 is SVGAGI. V shed 5 bases and J 3 bases; nucleotides not matched to a gene: 3. The CDR3 sequence is 15 residues long. The CDR3 loop reads CASSRLAGVTDTQYF. CDR3 in DNA: TGTGCCAGCAGTCGACTAGCGGGAGTTACAGATACGCAGTATTTT.

CDR3 coding DNA: TGTGCCAGCAGTGAGCCCACGCCGGGACAGGGAAGAGAGTCACCCCTCCACTTT. Protein product: CASSEPTPGQGRESPLHF. This sequence joins TRBV6-1 and TRBJ1-6; 9 nucleotides align to TRBD1. The length of the CDR3 is 18 residues. CDR1 is MNHNS and CDR2 is SASEGT in the germline V gene. J was trimmed by 10 bases and V by 3 bases; bases with no gene match: 16.

The chain combines TRBV28 with TRBJ2-3; 9 bases match TRBD2. The CDR3 consists of 20 residues. Looked up from germline, CDR1 is MDHEN and CDR2 is SYDVKM. With 2 bases clipped from V and 0 bases from J, the junction kept 15 bases outside the gene matches. In nucleotides, the CDR3 is TGTGCCAGCAGTTTAGGAGCGGGAGGCCTCCTCTCTAGGAGCACAGATACGCAGTATTTT. This gives the protein CASSLGAGGLLSRSTDTQYF.